The text below deals with one TCR beta chain. These data are taken from a study of blood T cell repertoires in COVID-19. In the study overall: The samples span acute and convalescent COVID-19 from the United States, Italy and Spain. PBMCs, B-cell-depleted T cells, or T cells provided the cDNA or gDNA that made up the material.

Germline V gene lookup returns CDR1 SGHNT and CDR2 YYREEE (reference sequence). The CDR3 length is 15 residues. The trim removed 4 bases at V and 4 bases at J, leaving 6 bases unmatched. Study processing details: Estimated nucleated cell counts came from reference gene primer amplification. Libraries were prepared by immunoSEQ multiplex PCR; TCRdb keeps only in-frame clonotypes and omits some of them. The DNA was the basis for D and trimming; V, J and clone size are from that table. The table includes more than 200,000 clones, over 75% detected once. Sample: peripheral blood. This TCR was sampled from a middle-aged woman who had recovered from COVID-19. This sequence joins TRBV5-4 and TRBJ2-7; 12 positions match TRBD1. Here the CDR3 DNA reads TGTGCCAGCAGCGTTCCGGGACAGGGGGCTTACGAGCAGTACTTC. It specifies CASSVPGQGAYEQYF.